This T cell receptor beta chain was obtained from a study of blood T cell repertoires in COVID-19. Study at large: COVID-19 samples from acute and convalescent phases originated in the United States, Italy and Spain. In each case, the material was cDNA or gDNA derived from T cells, B-cell-depleted T cells, or PBMCs.

TCRdb keeps only in-frame clones here, not all; method: immunoSEQ multiplex PCR. The sample has some 210,000 clones; about 93% are singletons. This CDR3 region has 13 residues. The V end lost 8 bases, the J end lost 1 base, and 14 bases lay between the germline ends. Germline CDR1 and CDR2: GTSNPN and SVGIG (reference sequence). J is TRBJ1-1 and V is TRBV30; TRBD1 is a possible D gene (6 bases). Specimen: peripheral blood. The TCR originated in a man aged 55 to 70 with COVID-19, enrolled during active disease. The DNA of the CDR3 is TGTGCCCAAACAGGGCCTGCGAACACTGAAGCTTTCTTT. Translated: CAQTGPANTEAFF. Looking up the rest from reference TRBV30 and TRBJ1-1 gives the full variable domain: SQTIHQWPATLVQPVGSPLSLECTVEGTSNPNLYWYRQAAGRGLQLLFYSVGIGQISSEVPQNLSASRPQDRQFILSSKKLLLSDSGFYLCAQTGPANTEAFFGQGTRLTVV.